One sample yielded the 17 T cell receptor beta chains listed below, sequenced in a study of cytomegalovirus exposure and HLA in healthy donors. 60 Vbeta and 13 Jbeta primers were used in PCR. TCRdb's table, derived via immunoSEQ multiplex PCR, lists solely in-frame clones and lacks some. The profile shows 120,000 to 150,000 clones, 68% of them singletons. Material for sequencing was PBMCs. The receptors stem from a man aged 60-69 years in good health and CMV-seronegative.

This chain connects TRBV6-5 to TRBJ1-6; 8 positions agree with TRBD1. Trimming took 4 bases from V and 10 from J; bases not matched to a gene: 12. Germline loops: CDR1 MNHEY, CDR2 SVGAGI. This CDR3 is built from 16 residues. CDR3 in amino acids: CASSFISTGGGSPLHF. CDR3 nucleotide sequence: TGTGCCAGCAGTTTTATATCTACAGGGGGTGGATCACCCCTCCACTTT.

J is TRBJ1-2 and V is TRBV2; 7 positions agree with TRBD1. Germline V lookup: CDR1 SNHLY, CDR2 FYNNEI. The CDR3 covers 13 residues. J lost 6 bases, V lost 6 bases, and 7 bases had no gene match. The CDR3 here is CASRIGTADGYTF. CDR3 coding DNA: TGTGCCAGCAGGATAGGGACAGCAGATGGCTACACCTTC.

The CDR3 DNA is TGTGCCAGCAGCCAAGGTAGAGCGGATAGCACAGATACGCAGTATTTT. It encodes CASSQGRADSTDTQYF. The gene calls are TRBV4-2 and TRBJ2-3, with D perhaps matching TRBD2 (5 bases). Germline lookup yields CDR1 LGHNA and CDR2 YNFKEQ. V dropped 1 base and J dropped 0 bases, with 11 bases sitting between them. This CDR3 region has 16 residues.

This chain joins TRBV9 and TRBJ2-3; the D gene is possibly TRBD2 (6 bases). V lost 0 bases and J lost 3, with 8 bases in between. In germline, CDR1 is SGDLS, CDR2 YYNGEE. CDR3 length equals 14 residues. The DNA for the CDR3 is TGTGCCAGCAGCGTAGACGGGGGAACAGATACGCAGTATTTT. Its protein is CASSVDGGTDTQYF.

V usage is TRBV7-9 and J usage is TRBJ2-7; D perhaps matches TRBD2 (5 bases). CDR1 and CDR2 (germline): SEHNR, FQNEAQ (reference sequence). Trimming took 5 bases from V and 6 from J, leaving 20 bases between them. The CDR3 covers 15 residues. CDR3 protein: CASSDKADPSGEQYF. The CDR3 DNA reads TGTGCCAGCAGCGACAAAGCGGACCCATCAGGCGAGCAGTACTTC.

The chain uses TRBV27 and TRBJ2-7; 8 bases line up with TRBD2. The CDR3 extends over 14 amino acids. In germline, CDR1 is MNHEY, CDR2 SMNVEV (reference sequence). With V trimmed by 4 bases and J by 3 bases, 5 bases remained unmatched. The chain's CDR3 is CASSWREEGYEQYF. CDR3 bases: TGTGCCAGCAGTTGGCGGGAGGAGGGCTACGAGCAGTACTTC.

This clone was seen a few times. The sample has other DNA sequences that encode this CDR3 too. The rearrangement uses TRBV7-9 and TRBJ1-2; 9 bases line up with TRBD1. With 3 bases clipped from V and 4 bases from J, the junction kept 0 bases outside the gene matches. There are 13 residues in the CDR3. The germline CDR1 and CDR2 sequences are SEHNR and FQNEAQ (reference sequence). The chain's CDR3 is CASSLGQGYGYTF. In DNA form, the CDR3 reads TGTGCCAGCAGCTTGGGACAGGGCTATGGCTACACCTTC.

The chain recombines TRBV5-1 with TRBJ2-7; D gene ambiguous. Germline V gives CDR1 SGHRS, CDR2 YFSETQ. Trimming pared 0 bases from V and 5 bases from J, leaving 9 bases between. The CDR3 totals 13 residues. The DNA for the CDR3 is TGCGCCAGCAGCTTGGGTGGTAGAGACGAGCAGTACTTC. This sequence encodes CASSLGGRDEQYF.

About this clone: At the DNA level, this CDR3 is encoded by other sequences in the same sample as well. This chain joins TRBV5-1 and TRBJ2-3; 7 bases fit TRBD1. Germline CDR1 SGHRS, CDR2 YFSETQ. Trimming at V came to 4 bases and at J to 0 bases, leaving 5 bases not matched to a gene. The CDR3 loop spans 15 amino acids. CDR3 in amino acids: CASSLRQGSTDTQYF. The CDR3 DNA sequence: TGCGCCAGCAGCCTAAGACAGGGAAGCACAGATACGCAGTATTTT. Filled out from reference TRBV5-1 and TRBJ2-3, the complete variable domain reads KAGVTQTPRYLIKTRGQQVTLSCSPISGHRSVSWYQQTPGQGLQFLFEYFSETQRNKGNFPGRFSGRQFSNSRSEMNVSTLELGDSALYLCASSLRQGSTDTQYFGPGTRLTVL.

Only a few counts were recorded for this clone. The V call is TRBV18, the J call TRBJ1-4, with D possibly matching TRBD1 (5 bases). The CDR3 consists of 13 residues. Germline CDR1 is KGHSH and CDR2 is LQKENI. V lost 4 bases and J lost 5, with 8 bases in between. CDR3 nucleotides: TGTGCCAGCTCACAACAGGTGAATGAAAAACTGTTTTTT. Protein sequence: CASSQQVNEKLFF.

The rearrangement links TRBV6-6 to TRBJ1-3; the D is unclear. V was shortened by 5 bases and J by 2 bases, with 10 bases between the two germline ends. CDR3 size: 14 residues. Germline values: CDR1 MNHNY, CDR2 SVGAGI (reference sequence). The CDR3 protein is CASSAVEPGNTIYF. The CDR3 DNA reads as TGTGCCAGCAGTGCCGTGGAGCCTGGAAACACCATATATTTT.

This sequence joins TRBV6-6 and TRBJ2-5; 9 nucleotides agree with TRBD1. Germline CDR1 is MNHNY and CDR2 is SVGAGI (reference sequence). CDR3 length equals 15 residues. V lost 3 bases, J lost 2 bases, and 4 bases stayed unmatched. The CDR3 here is CASSYLQGAQETQYF. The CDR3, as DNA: TGTGCCAGCAGTTATCTACAGGGGGCTCAAGAGACCCAGTACTTC.

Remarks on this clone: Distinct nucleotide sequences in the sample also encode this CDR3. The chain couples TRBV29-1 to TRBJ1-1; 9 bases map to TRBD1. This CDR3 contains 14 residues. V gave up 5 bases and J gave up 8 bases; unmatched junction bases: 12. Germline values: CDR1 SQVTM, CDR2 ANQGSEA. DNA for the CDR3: TGCAGCGTTACCGGGACAGGGAGGACCACCGAAGCTTTCTTT. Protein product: CSVTGTGRTTEAFF. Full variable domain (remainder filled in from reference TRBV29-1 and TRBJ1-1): SAVISQKPSRDICQRGTSLTIQCQVDSQVTMMFWYRQQPGQSLTLIATANQGSEATYESGFVIDKFPISRPNLTFSTLTVSNMSPEDSSIYLCSVTGTGRTTEAFFGQGTRLTVV.

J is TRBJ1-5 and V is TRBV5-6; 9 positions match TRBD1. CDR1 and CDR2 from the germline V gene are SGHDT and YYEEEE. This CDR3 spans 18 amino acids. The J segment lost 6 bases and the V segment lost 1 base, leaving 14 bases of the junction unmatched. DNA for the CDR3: TGTGCCAGCAGCTTGAGGTTCGACGGGGACAGGGAGGGTCAGCCCCAGCATTTT. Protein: CASSLRFDGDREGQPQHF.

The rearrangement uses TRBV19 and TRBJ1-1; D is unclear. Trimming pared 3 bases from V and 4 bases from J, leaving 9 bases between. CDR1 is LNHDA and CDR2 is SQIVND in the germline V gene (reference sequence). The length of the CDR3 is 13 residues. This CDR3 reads CASSIEGRTEAFF. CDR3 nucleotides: TGTGCCAGTAGTATCGAGGGTCGCACTGAAGCTTTCTTT.

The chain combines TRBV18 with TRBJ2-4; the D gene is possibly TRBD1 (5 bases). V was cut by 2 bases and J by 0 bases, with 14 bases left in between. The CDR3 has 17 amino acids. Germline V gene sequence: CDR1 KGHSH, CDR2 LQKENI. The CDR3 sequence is CASSPAGKVLAKNIQYF. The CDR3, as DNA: TGTGCCAGCTCACCAGCAGGGAAGGTATTAGCCAAAAACATTCAGTACTTC. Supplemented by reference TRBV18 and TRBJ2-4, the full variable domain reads NAGVMQNPRHLVRRRGQEARLRCSPMKGHSHVYWYRQLPEEGLKFMVYLQKENIIDESGMPKERFSAEFPKEGPSILRIQQVVRGDSAAYFCASSPAGKVLAKNIQYFGAGTRLSVL.

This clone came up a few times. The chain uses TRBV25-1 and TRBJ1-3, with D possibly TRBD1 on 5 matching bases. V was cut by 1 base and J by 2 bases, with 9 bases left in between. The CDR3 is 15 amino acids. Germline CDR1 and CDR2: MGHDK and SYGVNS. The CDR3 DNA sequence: TGTGCCAGCAGTGAATTAGGGGCTCCTGGAAACACCATATATTTT. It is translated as CASSELGAPGNTIYF.